The next 5 T cell receptor beta chains were all read from a single sample in a study of vaccination effects on CD4 cells after COVID-19. Libraries were prepared by immunoSEQ multiplex PCR; TCRdb keeps only in-frame clonotypes and omits some of them. The data show over 50,000 clones, with about four fifths seen just once and under 3% held by the top ten. Their target antigens are unknown. Under the ViraFEST assay, PBMC were stimulated with viral peptide pools so that antigen-specific CD4+ T cells expanded. Sequencing was performed afterwards. Researchers isolated CD4+ T cells once 9 to 11 days of culture had elapsed. The sequencing here drew on CD4+ T cells from PBMCs cultured with HCoV-229E spike peptides, taken before COVID-19 vaccination. The receptor source for this set is a human donor who received a COVID-19 vaccine.

The gene calls are TRBV5-4 and TRBJ2-2; D unresolved. CDR3 length: 15 residues. The V gene's germline CDR1 is SGHNT and CDR2 YYREEE (reference sequence). The germline V and J ends were trimmed by 1 base and 2 bases, with 9 bases remaining between them. The CDR3 is CASSLLDSNTGELFF. In nucleotides, the CDR3 is TGTGCCAGCAGCTTGTTAGACTCCAACACCGGGGAGCTGTTTTTT. Full variable domain (outside the CDR3, taken from reference TRBV5-4 and TRBJ2-2): ETGVTQSPTHLIKTRGQQVTLRCSSQSGHNTVSWYQQALGQGPQFIFQYYREEENGRGNFPPRFSGLQFPNYSSELNVNALELDDSALYLCASSLLDSNTGELFFGEGSRLTVL.

V usage is TRBV23-1 and J usage is TRBJ2-2; 8 nucleotides align to TRBD1. TRBV23-1 is an ORF, with its function uncertain. J gave up 6 bases and V 0 bases, and 6 bases lay outside the gene matches. The CDR3 has 16 amino acids. CDR3 bases: TGCGCCAGCAGTCAATCGAAGGACAGGGAGGCCGGGGAGCTGTTTTTT. It translates to CASSQSKDREAGELFF.

The rearrangement links TRBV19 to TRBJ1-3, with D perhaps TRBD1 (5 bases). Deletions cut 5 bases from V and 4 bases from J, with 15 bases between. This CDR3 contains 15 residues. Germline values: CDR1 LNHDA, CDR2 SQIVND (reference sequence). Here the CDR3 DNA reads TGTGCCAGTAGTGTGGGACCGTCTGTCGGAAACACCATATATTTT. Its protein product is CASSVGPSVGNTIYF. Looking up the rest from reference TRBV19 and TRBJ1-3 gives the full variable domain: DGGITQSPKYLFRKEGQNVTLSCEQNLNHDAMYWYRQDPGQGLRLIYYSQIVNDFQKGDIAEGYSVSREKKESFPLTVTSAQKNPTAFYLCASSVGPSVGNTIYFGEGSWLTVV.

The chain uses TRBV9 and TRBJ2-3; the D gene is possibly TRBD1 (5 bases). Trimming took 4 bases from V and 4 from J, leaving 13 bases between them. This CDR3 has 14 residues. Germline V gene sequence: CDR1 SGDLS, CDR2 YYNGEE. This CDR3 reads CASSPRQGPDTQYF. CDR3 DNA sequence: TGTGCCAGCAGCCCTCGCCAGGGCCCAGATACGCAGTATTTT.

V and J are TRBV2 and TRBJ2-6, with D perhaps TRBD1 or TRBD2 (5 bases each). Between the trimmed V and J ends, which lost 4 bases and 1 base, there was a span of 5 bases. The CDR3 runs 14 residues. Looked up from germline, CDR1 is SNHLY and CDR2 is FYNNEI. In DNA form, the CDR3 reads TGTGCCAGCAGTGGGGGGTCTGGGGCCAACGTCCTGACTTTC. Amino acid sequence: CASSGGSGANVLTF.